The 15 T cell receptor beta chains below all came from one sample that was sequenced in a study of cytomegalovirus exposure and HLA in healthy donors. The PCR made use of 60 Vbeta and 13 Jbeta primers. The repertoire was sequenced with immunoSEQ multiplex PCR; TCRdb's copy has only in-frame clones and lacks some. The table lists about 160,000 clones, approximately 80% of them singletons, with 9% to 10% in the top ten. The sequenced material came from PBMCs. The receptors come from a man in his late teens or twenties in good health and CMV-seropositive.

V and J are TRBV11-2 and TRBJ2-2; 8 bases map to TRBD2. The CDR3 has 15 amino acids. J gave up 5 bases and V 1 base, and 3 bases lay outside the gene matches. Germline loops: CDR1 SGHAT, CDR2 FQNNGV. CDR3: CASSLGLASTGELFF. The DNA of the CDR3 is TGTGCCAGCAGCTTAGGACTAGCGAGTACCGGGGAGCTGTTTTTT.

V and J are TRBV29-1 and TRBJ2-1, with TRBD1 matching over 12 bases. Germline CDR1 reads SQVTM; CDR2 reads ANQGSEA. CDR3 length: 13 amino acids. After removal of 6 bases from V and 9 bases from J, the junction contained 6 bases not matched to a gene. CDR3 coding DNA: TGCAGCGTAGAGGGACAGGGGGCGAGTGAGCAGTTCTTC. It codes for CSVEGQGASEQFF.

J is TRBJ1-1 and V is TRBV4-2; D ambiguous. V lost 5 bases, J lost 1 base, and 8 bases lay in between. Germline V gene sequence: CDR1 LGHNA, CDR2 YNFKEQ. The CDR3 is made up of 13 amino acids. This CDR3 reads CASSLAENTEAFF. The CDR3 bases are TGTGCCAGCAGCTTGGCAGAGAACACTGAAGCTTTCTTT.

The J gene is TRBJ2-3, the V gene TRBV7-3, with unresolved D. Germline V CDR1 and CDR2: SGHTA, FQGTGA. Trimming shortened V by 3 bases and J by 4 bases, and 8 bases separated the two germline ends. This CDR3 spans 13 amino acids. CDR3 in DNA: TGTGCCAGCAGCTTTGGTAGAGCAGATACGCAGTATTTT. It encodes CASSFGRADTQYF.

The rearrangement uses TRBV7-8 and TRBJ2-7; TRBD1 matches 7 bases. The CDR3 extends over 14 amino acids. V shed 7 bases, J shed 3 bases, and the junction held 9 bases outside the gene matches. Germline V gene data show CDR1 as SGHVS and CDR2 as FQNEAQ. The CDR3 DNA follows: TGTGCCAGCACGCCCGGGACAGCCTACTACGAGCAGTACTTC. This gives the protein CASTPGTAYYEQYF. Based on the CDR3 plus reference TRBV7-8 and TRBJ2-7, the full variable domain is GAGVSQSPRYKVAKRGQDVALRCDPISGHVSLFWYQQALGQGPEFLTYFQNEAQLDKSGLPSDRFFAERPEGSVSTLKIQRTQQEDSAVYLCASTPGTAYYEQYFGPGTRLTVT.

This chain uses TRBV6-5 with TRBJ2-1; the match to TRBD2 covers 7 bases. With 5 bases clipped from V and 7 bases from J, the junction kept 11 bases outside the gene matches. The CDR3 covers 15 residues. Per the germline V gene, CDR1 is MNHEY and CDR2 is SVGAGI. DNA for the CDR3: TGTGCCAGCAGTACAACCCAGTGGGGGGGAAATGAGCAGTTCTTC. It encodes CASSTTQWGGNEQFF.

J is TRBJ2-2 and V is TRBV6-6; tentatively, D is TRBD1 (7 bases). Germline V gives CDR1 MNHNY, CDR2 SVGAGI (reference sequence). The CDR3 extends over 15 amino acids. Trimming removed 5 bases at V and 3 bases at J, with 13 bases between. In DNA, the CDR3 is TGTGCCAGCAGTCCCAGGGGGGCGGACACCGGGGAGCTGTTTTTT. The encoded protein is CASSPRGADTGELFF.

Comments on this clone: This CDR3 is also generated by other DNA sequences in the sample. CDR3 amino acids: CASSSRDSPYEQYF. The CDR3 nucleotides are TGTGCCAGCAGCAGCCGGGACAGCCCGTACGAGCAGTACTTC. This chain links TRBV7-9 with TRBJ2-7; 7 bases agree with TRBD1. With 5 bases clipped from V and 4 bases from J, the junction kept 8 bases outside the gene matches. The germline gives CDR1 SEHNR, CDR2 FQNEAQ (reference sequence). The CDR3 consists of 14 residues.

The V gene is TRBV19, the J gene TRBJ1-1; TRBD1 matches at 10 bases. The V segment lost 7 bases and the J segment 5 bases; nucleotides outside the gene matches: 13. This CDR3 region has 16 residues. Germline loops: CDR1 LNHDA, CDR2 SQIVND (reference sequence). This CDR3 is CASTLKPGQGRTEAFF. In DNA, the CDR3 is TGTGCCAGTACTTTAAAGCCGGGACAGGGGAGAACTGAAGCTTTCTTT.

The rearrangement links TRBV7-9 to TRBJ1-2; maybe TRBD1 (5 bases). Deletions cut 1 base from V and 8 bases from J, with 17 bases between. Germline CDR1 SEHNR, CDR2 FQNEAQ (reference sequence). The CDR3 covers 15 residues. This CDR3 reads CASSLGQGGDGGYTF. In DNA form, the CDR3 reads TGTGCCAGCAGCTTAGGGCAGGGAGGCGATGGGGGCTACACCTTC.

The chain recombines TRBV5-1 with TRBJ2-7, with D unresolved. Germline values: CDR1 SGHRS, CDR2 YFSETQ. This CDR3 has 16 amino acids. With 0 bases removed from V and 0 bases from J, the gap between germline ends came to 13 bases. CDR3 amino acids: CASSLGAHPTSYEQYF. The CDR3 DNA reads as TGCGCCAGCAGCTTGGGAGCCCACCCTACCTCCTACGAGCAGTACTTC. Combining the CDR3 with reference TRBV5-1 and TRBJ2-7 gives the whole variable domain KAGVTQTPRYLIKTRGQQVTLSCSPISGHRSVSWYQQTPGQGLQFLFEYFSETQRNKGNFPGRFSGRQFSNSRSEMNVSTLELGDSALYLCASSLGAHPTSYEQYFGPGTRLTVT.

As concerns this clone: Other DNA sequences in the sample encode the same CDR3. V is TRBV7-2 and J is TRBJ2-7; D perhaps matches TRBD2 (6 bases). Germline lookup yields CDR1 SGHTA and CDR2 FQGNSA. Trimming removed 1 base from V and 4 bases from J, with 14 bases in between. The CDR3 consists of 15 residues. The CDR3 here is CASSLGGGGRYEQYF. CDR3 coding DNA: TGTGCCAGCAGCTTAGGCGGTGGAGGGAGGTACGAGCAGTACTTC.

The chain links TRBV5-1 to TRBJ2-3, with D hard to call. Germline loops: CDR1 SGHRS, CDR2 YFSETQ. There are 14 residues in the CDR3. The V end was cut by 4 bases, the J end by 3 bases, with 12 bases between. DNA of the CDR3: TGCGCCAGCAGCCCTTCCCGAGCAACAGATACGCAGTATTTT. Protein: CASSPSRATDTQYF.

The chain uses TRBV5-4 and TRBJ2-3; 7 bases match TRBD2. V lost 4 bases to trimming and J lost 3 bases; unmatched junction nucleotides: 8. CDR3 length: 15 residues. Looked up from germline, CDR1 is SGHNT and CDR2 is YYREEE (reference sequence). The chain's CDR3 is CASSRSGGDTDTQYF. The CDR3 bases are TGTGCCAGCAGCCGTAGTGGGGGGGATACAGATACGCAGTATTTT.

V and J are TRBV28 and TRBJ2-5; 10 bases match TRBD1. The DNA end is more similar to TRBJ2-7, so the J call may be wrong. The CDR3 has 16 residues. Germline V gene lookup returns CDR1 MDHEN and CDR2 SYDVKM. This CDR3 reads CASSPPQGQGPYEQYF. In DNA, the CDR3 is TGTGCCAGCAGTCCCCCCCAGGGACAGGGGCCCTACGAGCAGTACTTC.